This entry lists 19 T cell receptor beta chains sequenced from one sample in a study of T cell responses to AZD1222 COVID-19 vaccine. Clones were sequenced by immunoSEQ multiplex PCR, and TCRdb holds only the in-frame ones, with some missing. Of tens of thousands of clones in the sample, around 86% were seen once. The sample in question was peripheral blood, obtained on day 0 of AZD1222 vaccination. All receptors derive from an adult in good health.

The rearrangement joins TRBV28 to TRBJ1-6; 7 bases map to TRBD1. Germline lookup yields CDR1 MDHEN and CDR2 SYDVKM. This CDR3 region has 14 residues. Losses at the gene ends were 6 bases for V and 5 bases for J; bases not matched to a gene: 4. CDR3 protein: CASSQGQHNSPLHF. The CDR3 region has the DNA TGTGCCAGCAGCCAGGGACAGCATAATTCACCCCTCCACTTT.

V usage is TRBV10-2 and J usage is TRBJ1-5; TRBD1 matches 9 bases. V lost 7 bases and J lost 4; bases outside the gene matches: 8. The germline CDR1 and CDR2 sequences are WSHSY and SAAADI. The CDR3 sequence is 15 residues long. In DNA form, the CDR3 reads TGCGCCAGCAACCCGGGACAGGGAATAAATCAGCCCCAGCATTTT. Protein product: CASNPGQGINQPQHF.

The gene calls are TRBV6-5 and TRBJ1-4; tentative D call: TRBD1 (6 bases). The CDR3 runs to 15 residues. V lost 6 bases and J lost 4, with 15 bases in between. Germline values: CDR1 MNHEY, CDR2 SVGAGI. This CDR3 is CASRFRGSRNEKLFF. The CDR3 nucleotides are TGTGCCAGCAGATTCAGGGGCTCGCGTAATGAAAAACTGTTTTTT.

The rearrangement links TRBV7-9 to TRBJ1-6; 7 positions agree with TRBD1. This CDR3 contains 14 residues. V was clipped by 5 bases and J by 10 bases; unmatched bases: 8. Germline loops: CDR1 SEHNR, CDR2 FQNEAQ (reference sequence). Here the CDR3 reads CASSRGTDPSPLHF. For the CDR3, the DNA is TGTGCCAGCAGCCGTGGGACAGATCCCTCACCCCTCCACTTT.

This clone was counted ten times or more. The gene calls are TRBV9 and TRBJ1-2; 10 bases line up with TRBD1. CDR1 SGDLS and CDR2 YYNGEE come from the germline V gene. Losses at the gene ends were 4 bases for V and 4 bases for J; bases not matched to a gene: 4. CDR3 size: 14 residues. The CDR3 here is CASSFRTGGYGYTF. CDR3 nucleotides: TGTGCCAGCAGCTTCCGGACAGGGGGCTATGGCTACACCTTC.

The rearrangement joins TRBV24-1 to TRBJ1-1; D not certain. This CDR3 has 11 residues. The germline V and J ends were trimmed by 6 bases and 11 bases, with 12 bases remaining between them. Germline CDR1 reads KGHDR; CDR2 reads SFDVKD. The CDR3 spells CATSLLFWAFF. CDR3 bases: TGTGCCACCAGTCTCCTATTTTGGGCTTTCTTT.

The V and J genes are TRBV19 and TRBJ1-2; D remains ambiguous. The CDR3 is made up of 10 amino acids. Germline lookup yields CDR1 LNHDA and CDR2 SQIVND (reference sequence). V was cut by 2 bases and J by 7 bases, with 2 bases left in between. In nucleotides, the CDR3 is TGTGCCAGTAGTATACGTGGCTACACCTTC. Translation gives CASSIRGYTF.

CDR3 in DNA: TGTGCCAGCAGTCAGGACAGGGGTGTTTCACCCCTCCACTTT. Its translation is CASSQDRGVSPLHF. V gene TRBV2 combines with J gene TRBJ1-6; 9 nucleotides align to TRBD1. This CDR3 has 14 residues. V shed 5 bases, J shed 9 bases, and the junction held 5 bases outside the gene matches. Germline CDR1 SNHLY, CDR2 FYNNEI.

There are a few counts of this clone. This sequence joins TRBV5-1 and TRBJ2-4; D ambiguous. V shed 5 bases and J shed 8 bases, with 17 bases lying between them. The CDR3 has 14 residues. The germline V gene encodes CDR1 SGHRS and CDR2 YFSETQ. This CDR3 reads CASRDGPSAHIQYF. DNA for the CDR3: TGCGCCAGCAGGGACGGACCTAGTGCGCACATTCAGTACTTC.

This clone was recorded a few times. The chain is built from TRBV27 and TRBJ2-1; TRBD2 matches 11 bases. Per germline, CDR1 MNHEY and CDR2 SMNVEV (reference sequence). The CDR3 has 16 residues. With V trimmed by 5 bases and J by 8 bases, 11 bases remained unmatched. CDR3 amino acids: CASSTLAGGSRDEQFF. For the CDR3, the DNA is TGTGCCAGCAGTACGTTAGCGGGGGGGTCTAGGGATGAGCAGTTCTTC.

The chain employs TRBV9 and TRBJ1-2, with D tentatively TRBD1 (5 bases). V lost 4 bases and J lost 1, with 11 bases in between. Looked up from germline, CDR1 is SGDLS and CDR2 is YYNGEE. The CDR3 extends over 14 amino acids. The chain's CDR3 is CASSRDVLNYGYTF. Here the CDR3 DNA reads TGTGCCAGCAGCAGGGACGTCCTTAACTATGGCTACACCTTC.

The V call is TRBV12-5, the J call TRBJ2-2; D unresolved. Germline V gene data show CDR1 as LGHNT and CDR2 as FRNRAP. Trimming left V 3 bases short and J 7 bases short, with 9 bases between. The CDR3 extends over 13 amino acids. The CDR3, as DNA: TGTGCTAGTGGTTTTTGGCCCATCGGGGAGCTGTTTTTT. Translated: CASGFWPIGELFF.

The CDR3 DNA reads TGTGCCAGCAGCCGCGAGACGAACACTGAAGCTTTCTTT. Translating gives CASSRETNTEAFF. The chain has TRBV11-3 and TRBJ1-1; no firm D call. Germline values: CDR1 SGHNT, CDR2 YENEEA. V lost 5 bases and J lost 1, with 8 bases in between. This CDR3 contains 13 residues.

The rearrangement links TRBV30 to TRBJ1-1; D remains unclear. CDR1 and CDR2 (germline): GTSNPN, SVGIG (reference sequence). This CDR3 comprises 11 residues. Between the trimmed V and J ends, which lost 0 bases and 7 bases, there was a span of 6 bases. The CDR3 DNA reads TGTGCCTGGAGTGTACTAGATGAAGCTTTCTTT. It translates to CAWSVLDEAFF.

The rearrangement uses TRBV5-1 and TRBJ1-3; tentative D call: TRBD1 (5 bases). The CDR3 loop spans 15 amino acids. The V and J ends lost 0 bases and 0 bases respectively, with 7 bases between them. Germline V lookup: CDR1 SGHRS, CDR2 YFSETQ. As DNA, the CDR3 is TGCGCCAGCAGCTTGGACAGGACCTCTGGAAACACCATATATTTT. Its protein product is CASSLDRTSGNTIYF.

The CDR3 is CASSEGQGFGYQPQHF. The DNA for the CDR3 is TGTGCCAGCAGTGAAGGACAGGGGTTCGGATATCAGCCCCAGCATTTT. The V gene is TRBV6-1, the J gene TRBJ1-5; 8 nucleotides align to TRBD1. Germline CDR1 is MNHNS and CDR2 is SASEGT. The V and J ends lost 1 base and 5 bases, in that order; junction bases with no gene match: 7. This CDR3 contains 16 residues.

This clone was found a few times. The rearrangement uses TRBV23-1 and TRBJ2-7, with D possibly being TRBD1 (6 bases). TRBV23-1 is assigned to the ORF class and has an uncertain function. This CDR3 has 14 amino acids. The V gene lost 3 bases and the J gene lost 2 bases, with 11 bases spanning the gap. The chain's CDR3 is CASSHSAGAYEQYF. DNA of the CDR3: TGCGCCAGCAGTCATTCGGCAGGGGCCTACGAGCAGTACTTC.

The gene calls are TRBV6-2 or TRBV6-3 and TRBJ1-1; D remains unclear. CDR3 length: 14 residues. Germline lookup yields CDR1 MNHEY and CDR2 SVGEGT. The V end was cut by 2 bases, the J end by 3 bases, with 10 bases between. The CDR3 sequence: CASSYGLGDTEAFF. CDR3 DNA sequence: TGTGCCAGCAGTTACGGGCTGGGAGACACTGAAGCTTTCTTT.

The rearrangement joins TRBV10-2 to TRBJ1-4; 9 bases are a match to TRBD1. CDR3 size: 15 residues. V lost 5 bases, J lost 8 bases, and 9 bases stayed unmatched. CDR1 and CDR2 (germline): WSHSY, SAAADI. The CDR3 spells CASSLGTGWGEKLFF. In DNA form, the CDR3 reads TGCGCCAGCAGTCTAGGGACAGGGTGGGGGGAAAAACTGTTTTTT.